The 2 T cell receptor beta chains in this list originate from one sample, sequenced in a study of T cells after yellow fever vaccination. TCRdb redid the calling of the 5' RACE reads with MiXCR, one entry per CDR3 protein. This table has a few hundred thousand distinct CDR3 sequences, under 5% appearing once. The source was PBMCs, collected 5 days after the yellow fever booster vaccination. These receptors originate from a man aged 18 to 35 who received the YFV17D yellow fever vaccine.

This clonotype was counted between two and nine times. This chain connects TRBV20-1 to TRBJ2-3; 7 bases line up with TRBD1. The CDR3 has 14 residues. V dropped 4 bases and J dropped 0; count of bases not matched to a gene: 4. CDR1 is DFQATT, CDR2 SNEGSKA, per germline (reference sequence). DNA for the CDR3: TGCAGTGCTACGGGACAGCGGAGCACAGATACGCAGTATTTT. Translated: CSATGQRSTDTQYF.

There are a few counts of this clonotype. The chain carries TRBV12-3 or TRBV12-4 and TRBJ2-3, with D tentatively TRBD1 (6 bases). V lost 6 bases and J 3 bases, leaving 16 bases between the germline ends. This CDR3 region has 15 residues. Here the CDR3 DNA reads TGTGCCAGCAGGTGGACAGCCACACGGACAGATACGCAGTATTTT. Translation: CASRWTATRTDTQYF.